What follows describes a single T cell receptor (beta chain). The antigen is not known. The data stem from a study of graft-versus-host responses after intestinal transplantation. Turning to the study itself: Among the recipients, transplants were multivisceral, liver-intestinal, or isolated intestinal. Recipients were all induced with anti-thymocyte globulin, then given tacrolimus and steroids for roughly three years.

TCRdb keeps only in-frame clones here, not all; method: immunoSEQ multiplex PCR. Of 130,000 or so clones listed, around 94% were seen once; the top ten hold approximately 0.17%. Study-wide points: The marrow of recipients harbored GvH clones, and ileum or blood showed some of them first. After transplant, early declines in HvG clones were associated with peak levels of circulating GvH clones.

This receptor was obtained from a human donor who received an intestinal transplant. Specimen: unstimulated CD4+ T cells sorted from spleen or lymph node cells, collected before intestinal transplant.

This chain's CDR3 is CATSRDRLGMGYEQYF. The CDR3 bases are TGTGCCACCAGCAGAGATCGTTTAGGGATGGGCTACGAGCAGTACTTC. This chain uses TRBV15 with TRBJ2-7; D is uncertain. The length of the CDR3 is 16 residues. Germline CDR1 reads LNHNV; CDR2 reads YYDKDF (reference sequence). V was shortened by 0 bases and J by 3 bases, with 15 bases between the two germline ends.